The 13 T cell receptor beta chains below were found in one sample sequenced in a study of shared clonotypes between healthy human individuals. Sequencing used immunoSEQ multiplex PCR; TCRdb keeps in-frame clones, though not all of them. The data contain approximately 1,000,000 clones, 60% to 85% of them singletons. Sample: memory CD4+ T cells from PBMCs. Subset meaning: CD45RA-negative fraction. These receptors were obtained from a man aged 18 to 29 in good health. Some clones in this sample may be carry-over from other donors' samples.

The CDR3 spells CASSRLQGQAYEQYF. DNA for the CDR3: TGTGCCAGCAGCCGGCTGCAGGGTCAAGCCTACGAGCAGTACTTC. V gene TRBV11-2 combines with J gene TRBJ2-7; D may be TRBD1 (5 bases). The CDR3 has 15 residues. Germline CDR1 reads SGHAT; CDR2 reads FQNNGV. V lost 5 bases, J lost 2 bases, and 16 bases lay in between.

This chain links TRBV30 with TRBJ1-2; 7 bases match TRBD1. Per the germline V gene, CDR1 is GTSNPN and CDR2 is SVGIG (reference sequence). After removal of 3 bases from V and 2 bases from J, the junction contained 9 bases not matched to a gene. CDR3 length: 15 amino acids. CDR3 loop: CAWSADRAGNYGYTF. The CDR3 DNA is TGTGCCTGGAGCGCCGACAGGGCAGGGAACTATGGCTACACCTTC.

V and J are TRBV7-3 and TRBJ2-1, with TRBD2 matching over 13 bases. V gave up 1 base and J gave up 8 bases; unmatched junction bases: 14. Germline values: CDR1 SGHTA, CDR2 FQGTGA. CDR3 size: 19 residues. The CDR3 is CASSLRPPGLAGVIHEQFF. CDR3 DNA: TGTGCCAGCAGCTTAAGACCGCCTGGACTAGCGGGAGTCATCCATGAGCAGTTCTTC.

The gene calls are TRBV6-5 and TRBJ2-5; D might be TRBD1 (7 bases). The CDR3 sequence is 14 residues long. Germline assignment: CDR1 MNHEY and CDR2 SVGAGI. Trimming left V 5 bases short and J 1 base short, with 11 bases between. CDR3 loop: CASSQGDFQETQYF. CDR3 DNA sequence: TGTGCCAGCAGTCAGGGGGACTTCCAAGAGACCCAGTACTTC.

The chain employs TRBV6-6 and TRBJ2-7; D perhaps matches TRBD2 (5 bases). This CDR3 comprises 16 residues. V lost 6 bases to trimming and J lost 1 base, with 19 bases between them. CDR1 is MNHNY and CDR2 is SVGAGI in the germline V gene (reference sequence). CDR3 DNA: TGTGCCAGCAGGGCGGACCTGAGGGCTTTTTCCTACGAGCAGTACTTC. It translates to CASRADLRAFSYEQYF.

CDR3 sequence reads: CASFRRDYEQYF. The CDR3 nucleotides read TGTGCCAGCTTCAGGAGAGACTACGAGCAGTACTTC. The rearrangement joins TRBV6-1 to TRBJ2-7; unclear D gene. Looked up from germline, CDR1 is MNHNS and CDR2 is SASEGT. CDR3 length: 12 residues. The ends were cut back, 8 bases at V and 3 bases at J, with 11 bases in the middle.

Turning to this clone: One base away lies a much larger clone, so this may be a sequencing read error. This chain connects TRBV30 to TRBJ2-7; no clear D gene. The CDR3 spans 12 residues. In germline, CDR1 is GTSNPN, CDR2 SVGIG (reference sequence). Trimming removed 1 base at V and 3 bases at J, with 7 bases between. This CDR3 is CAWSAEDYEQYF. The CDR3 DNA reads TGTGCCTGGAGTGCAGAGGACTACGAGCAGTACTTC.

This chain connects TRBV28 to TRBJ1-2; tentatively, D is TRBD1 (5 bases). Germline V gene lookup returns CDR1 MDHEN and CDR2 SYDVKM. The length of the CDR3 is 13 residues. Trimming stripped 6 bases from V and 8 bases from J, with 16 bases between. The CDR3 DNA follows: TGTGCCAGCAGGATACCAGGGCTTGGGGGCTACACCTTC. Amino acids: CASRIPGLGGYTF.

This clone was seen at least ten times. The V gene is TRBV14, the J gene TRBJ2-7; 7 bases align to TRBD2. The V segment lost 1 base and the J segment 3 bases; nucleotides outside the gene matches: 6. The CDR3 sequence is 15 residues long. The V gene's germline CDR1 is SGHDN and CDR2 FVKESK. The CDR3 DNA reads as TGTGCCAGCAGCCAAGGGTTTGGGGACTACTACGAGCAGTACTTC. Its translation: CASSQGFGDYYEQYF.

The chain links TRBV9 to TRBJ1-4; D may be TRBD1 (5 bases). The CDR3 runs to 15 residues. The germline V gene has CDR1 SGDLS and CDR2 YYNGEE. V was shortened by 4 bases and J by 7 bases, with 17 bases between the two germline ends. The CDR3 bases are TGTGCCAGCAGCACCCGCCCCGGGGGGGGTGAAAAACTGTTTTTT. Amino acids: CASSTRPGGGEKLFF. The full variable domain, completed using reference TRBV9 and TRBJ1-4, is DSGVTQTPKHLITATGQRVTLRCSPRSGDLSVYWYQQSLDQGLQFLIQYYNGEERAKGNILERFSAQQFPDLHSELNLSSLELGDSALYFCASSTRPGGGEKLFFGSGTQLSVL.

A note on this clone: Within the sample, other DNA sequences also encode this same CDR3. The chain has TRBV18 and TRBJ1-1, with D possibly matching TRBD1 (5 bases). The length of the CDR3 is 13 residues. Germline V gene lookup returns CDR1 KGHSH and CDR2 LQKENI. The V and J ends lost 2 bases and 3 bases respectively, with 7 bases between them. The CDR3 spells CASSPGADTEAFF. In nucleotides, the CDR3 is TGTGCCAGCTCACCAGGGGCGGACACTGAAGCTTTCTTT. Full variable domain (rest looked up from reference TRBV18 and TRBJ1-1): NAGVMQNPRHLVRRRGQEARLRCSPMKGHSHVYWYRQLPEEGLKFMVYLQKENIIDESGMPKERFSAEFPKEGPSILRIQQVVRGDSAAYFCASSPGADTEAFFGQGTRLTVV.

The V call is TRBV9, the J call TRBJ2-2; possible D gene TRBD1, 6 bases. The CDR3 runs to 13 residues. Germline V gene data show CDR1 as SGDLS and CDR2 as YYNGEE. Trimming took 3 bases from V and 6 from J, leaving 9 bases between them. CDR3 residues: CASSAQGSGELFF. DNA for the CDR3: TGTGCCAGCAGCGCCCAGGGGTCCGGGGAGCTGTTTTTT.

The rearrangement uses TRBV28 and TRBJ2-7, with D unresolved. Trimming shortened V by 1 base and J by 7 bases, and 14 bases separated the two germline ends. Germline V gene sequence: CDR1 MDHEN, CDR2 SYDVKM. The CDR3 is made up of 14 amino acids. In DNA form, the CDR3 reads TGTGCCAGCAGTTTATTTCAGGTGACGGGTGAGCAGTACTTC. Protein sequence: CASSLFQVTGEQYF.